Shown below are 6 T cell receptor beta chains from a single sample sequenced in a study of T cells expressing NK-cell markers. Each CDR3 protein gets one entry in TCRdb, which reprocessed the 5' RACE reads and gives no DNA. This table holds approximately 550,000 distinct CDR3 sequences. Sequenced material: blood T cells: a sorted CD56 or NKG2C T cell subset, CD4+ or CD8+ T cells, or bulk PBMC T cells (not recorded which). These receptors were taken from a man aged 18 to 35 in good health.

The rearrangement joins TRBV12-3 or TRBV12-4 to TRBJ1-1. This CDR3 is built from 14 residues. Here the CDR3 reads CASSVYGRNTEAFF.

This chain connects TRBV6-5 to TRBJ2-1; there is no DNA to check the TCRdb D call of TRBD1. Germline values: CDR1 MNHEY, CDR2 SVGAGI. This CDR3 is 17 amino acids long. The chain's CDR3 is CASSLQGAGTAYNEQFF.

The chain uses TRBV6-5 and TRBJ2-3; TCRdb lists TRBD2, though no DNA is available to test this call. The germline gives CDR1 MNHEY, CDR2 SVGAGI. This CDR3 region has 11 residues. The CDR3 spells CASLSGLAQYF.

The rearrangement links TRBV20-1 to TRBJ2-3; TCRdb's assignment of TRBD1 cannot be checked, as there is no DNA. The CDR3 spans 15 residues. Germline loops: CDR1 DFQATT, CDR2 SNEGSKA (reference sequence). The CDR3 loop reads CSAPPGPTSTDTQYF.

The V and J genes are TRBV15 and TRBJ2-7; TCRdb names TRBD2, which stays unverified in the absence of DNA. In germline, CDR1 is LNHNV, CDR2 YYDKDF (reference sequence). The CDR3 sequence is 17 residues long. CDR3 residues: CATSRVGLGGVAGEQYF. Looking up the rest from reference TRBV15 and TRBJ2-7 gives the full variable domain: DAMVIQNPRYQVTQFGKPVTLSCSQTLNHNVMYWYQQKSSQAPKLLFHYYDKDFNNEADTPDNFQSRRPNTSFCFLDIRSPGLGDTAMYLCATSRVGLGGVAGEQYFGPGTRLTVT.

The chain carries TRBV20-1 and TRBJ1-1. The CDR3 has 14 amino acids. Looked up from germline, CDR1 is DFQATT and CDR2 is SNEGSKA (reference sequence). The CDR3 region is CSATGGGGNTEAFF.